A single sample is the source of the 10 T cell receptor beta chains below, sequenced in a study of post-analysis software for immune sequencing data. Their cognate antigens are unknown. Unique molecular identifiers tagged the TCR beta cDNA libraries. MiXCR, run by TCRdb on the PCR reads, gives a single entry per CDR3 protein. The sample shows hundreds of thousands of distinct CDR3 sequences, 59% of them seen only once. Study outcomes and limitations: Roughly 5 TRBV segments, TRBV5-6, TRBV5-1 and TRBV20-1 among them, were found more frequent in patients than controls.

Input material: blood. The receptors were sampled from a girl between 2 and 10 years old with multiple sclerosis.

The chain combines TRBV25-1 with TRBJ2-1; 8 bases match TRBD1. Germline CDR1 reads MGHDK; CDR2 reads SYGVNS. CDR3 length: 14 amino acids. Trimming cost V 3 bases and J 6 bases; bases outside gene matches: 4. The DNA of the CDR3 is TGTGCCAGCAGTGACCTCGGGACAGGCAATGAGCAGTTCTTC. Its translation is CASSDLGTGNEQFF.

This clonotype has only a few counts. This chain uses TRBV4-3 with TRBJ2-1, with unresolved D. The length of the CDR3 is 13 residues. Trimming took off 3 bases at V and 7 bases at J, with 10 bases between the two ends. Germline assignment: CDR1 LGHNA and CDR2 YSLEER. CDR3 region: CASSHDTGNEQFF. DNA of the CDR3: TGCGCCAGCAGCCATGACACCGGAAATGAGCAGTTCTTC.

The J gene is TRBJ2-1, the V gene TRBV20-1; 13 bases fit TRBD2. Germline V gene lookup returns CDR1 DFQATT and CDR2 SNEGSKA (reference sequence). The CDR3 is 15 residues long. J gave up 6 bases and V 6 bases, and 8 bases lay outside the gene matches. CDR3 sequence: CSALSTSGGGNEQFF. Written as DNA, the CDR3 is TGCAGTGCCCTTTCTACTAGCGGGGGGGGCAATGAGCAGTTCTTC.

The rearrangement joins TRBV14 to TRBJ2-3; D is unresolved. CDR3 length equals 15 residues. The V end lost 1 base, the J end lost 4 bases, and 12 bases lay between the germline ends. The germline V gene has CDR1 SGHDN and CDR2 FVKESK. CDR3 sequence reads: CASSQGSSPPDTQYF. CDR3 DNA sequence: TGTGCCAGCAGCCAAGGGAGTAGTCCCCCAGATACGCAGTATTTT.

The chain has TRBV4-1 and TRBJ2-7; weak D call: TRBD1 (6 bases). Trimming shortened V by 1 base and J by 2 bases, and 9 bases separated the two germline ends. The CDR3 spans 14 residues. Germline CDR1 reads MGHRA; CDR2 reads YSYEKL. The CDR3 here is CASSQASGAYEQYF. CDR3 in DNA: TGCGCCAGCAGCCAAGCATCAGGGGCCTACGAGCAGTACTTC.

J is TRBJ2-7 and V is TRBV29-1; TRBD1 matches at 9 bases. Germline V lookup: CDR1 SQVTM, CDR2 ANQGSEA. The CDR3 length is 17 residues. Unmatched junction bases numbered 17, after V lost 5 bases and J lost 3 bases. The CDR3 protein is CSVSWQPGQGSLYEQYF. The CDR3 bases are TGCAGCGTTAGCTGGCAGCCGGGACAGGGAAGCCTCTACGAGCAGTACTTC.

This sequence joins TRBV7-3 and TRBJ2-3; 8 bases match TRBD2. CDR3 size: 15 residues. The V gene's germline CDR1 is SGHTA and CDR2 FQGTGA. Trimming cost V 5 bases and J 4 bases; bases outside gene matches: 8. For the CDR3, the DNA is TGTGCCAGCAGCGATCCGGGACTAGAAGCAGATACGCAGTATTTT. Encoded protein: CASSDPGLEADTQYF.

This clonotype was seen a few times. The CDR3 sequence: CATSREGPSGRNEQFF. The DNA of the CDR3 is TGTGCCACCAGCAGAGAGGGCCCCTCTGGCAGGAATGAGCAGTTCTTC. V and J are TRBV15 and TRBJ2-1; D is unclear. V was trimmed by 0 bases and J by 7 bases, leaving 16 bases between them. This CDR3 region has 16 residues. The V gene's germline CDR1 is LNHNV and CDR2 YYDKDF (reference sequence).

The genes are TRBV29-1 and TRBJ2-3; a possible D gene is TRBD2 (5 bases). The V and J ends lost 3 bases and 8 bases respectively, with 12 bases between them. Germline CDR1 SQVTM, CDR2 ANQGSEA. The CDR3 extends over 12 amino acids. The CDR3 loop is CSVDLLAGTQYF. The CDR3 DNA reads TGCAGCGTTGATCTACTTGCGGGTACGCAGTATTTT.

This clonotype occurred a few times. The chain uses TRBV2 and TRBJ2-3; D unresolved. Germline loops: CDR1 SNHLY, CDR2 FYNNEI. The germline V and J ends were trimmed by 3 bases and 4 bases, with 17 bases remaining between them. The CDR3 extends over 16 amino acids. This chain's CDR3 is CASSDTRTQAADTQYF. As DNA, the CDR3 is TGTGCCAGCAGTGATACACGGACCCAGGCTGCAGATACGCAGTATTTT.